This T cell receptor (beta chain) was sequenced during a study of blood T cell repertoires in COVID-19. Study at large: T cells, B-cell-depleted T cells, or PBMCs provided the cDNA or gDNA that served as material.

The repertoire was sequenced with immunoSEQ multiplex PCR; TCRdb's copy has only in-frame clones and lacks some. Of fewer than 500,000 clones in the sample, over 85% are singletons; the top ten hold roughly 0.84%. This receptor was taken from a man between 18 and 35 years old with COVID-19, enrolled during active disease. Sequencing input: peripheral blood.

CDR3 amino acids: CASSQWPREYGYTF. In DNA, the CDR3 is TGCGCCAGCAGCCAATGGCCAAGGGAGTATGGCTACACCTTC. This rearrangement joins TRBV4-1 to TRBJ1-2; D call uncertain. Germline assignment: CDR1 MGHRA and CDR2 YSYEKL. The V and J ends lost 2 bases and 5 bases respectively, with 12 bases between them. The CDR3 runs 14 residues.